Each of the 25 T cell receptor beta chains below was sequenced from the same sample in a study of blood T cells in healthy people across ages. A sample-barcoded 5' primer and a J-beta primer mix were used in a second PCR of about 7 to 12 cycles. TCRdb ran MiXCR on the 5' RACE reads and lists one entry per CDR3 protein. The data hold over 1,500,000 distinct CDR3 sequences, with around 42% observed a single time. Material: blood. These receptors came from a human donor in good health.

This clonotype was detected a few times. The gene calls are TRBV20-1 and TRBJ1-2; D not resolved. Trimming stripped 6 bases from V and 2 bases from J, with 10 bases between. The CDR3 covers 12 residues. Germline V gene lookup returns CDR1 DFQATT and CDR2 SNEGSKA (reference sequence). The CDR3 sequence is CSALGPNYGYTF. The CDR3 coding sequence is TGCAGTGCGTTAGGTCCGAACTATGGCTACACCTTC.

The chain joins TRBV6-2 or TRBV6-3 to TRBJ2-1, with D possibly being TRBD1 (6 bases). Trimming stripped 6 bases from V and 6 bases from J, with 12 bases between. The CDR3 contains 13 residues. Looked up from germline, CDR1 is MNHEY and CDR2 is SVGEGT. The CDR3 DNA sequence: TGTGCCAGCAGACTTGACAGGACCAATGAGCAGTTCTTC. As protein: CASRLDRTNEQFF.

The chain couples TRBV20-1 to TRBJ2-2; TRBD1 might be the D (6 bases). The germline V and J ends were trimmed by 5 bases and 1 base, with 14 bases remaining between them. The CDR3 runs to 15 residues. Germline V gene lookup returns CDR1 DFQATT and CDR2 SNEGSKA (reference sequence). As DNA, the CDR3 is TGCAGTGCTCTTAACAGGGTTCGGAACACCGGGGAGCTGTTTTTT. This sequence encodes CSALNRVRNTGELFF.

The chain links TRBV4-2 to TRBJ2-1; TRBD2 matches at 7 bases. Trimming removed 0 bases from V and 4 bases from J; junction bases left unmatched: 6. The length of the CDR3 is 16 residues. CDR1 LGHNA and CDR2 YNFKEQ come from the germline V gene. CDR3 amino acids: CASSQDLAGEYNEQFF. Written as DNA, the CDR3 is TGTGCCAGCAGCCAAGATTTGGCGGGGGAATACAATGAGCAGTTCTTC.

The rearrangement links TRBV21-1 to TRBJ1-2; the table's D gene call, TRBD1, was not cross checked with the DNA. TRBV21-1 is shown as a pseudogene. The CDR3 runs 12 residues. The CDR3 is CARTVKSGGYTF. The DNA for the CDR3 is TGTGCCAGGACAGTAAAATCTGGGGGCTACACCTTC.

The rearrangement joins TRBV12-3 or TRBV12-4 to TRBJ2-1, with D unclear. This CDR3 region has 11 residues. V shed 10 bases and J shed 4 bases, with 8 bases lying between them. In DNA form, the CDR3 reads TGTGCCACCACGAGGTACAATGAGCAGTTCTTC. Translating gives CATTRYNEQFF.

The J gene is TRBJ2-4, the V gene TRBV6-1; either TRBD1 or TRBD2 may supply D (5 bases each). The CDR3 is 16 residues long. Trimming took 7 bases from V and 0 from J, leaving 16 bases between them. Germline CDR1 and CDR2: MNHNS and SASEGT. The CDR3 spells CASISRDGEAKNIQYF. DNA for the CDR3: TGTGCCAGCATCAGCCGGGACGGAGAAGCCAAAAACATTCAGTACTTC.

The genes are TRBV29-1 and TRBJ2-3; 9 bases agree with TRBD2. CDR1 and CDR2 from the germline V gene are SQVTM and ANQGSEA. The V gene end was trimmed by 5 bases and the J gene end by 4 bases; junction bases not matched to a gene: 10. The CDR3 loop spans 15 amino acids. CDR3 coding DNA: TGCAGCGTTTTGGGGCGGGGGGGCGACGCAGATACGCAGTATTTT. It yields the protein CSVLGRGGDADTQYF.

This clonotype was observed a handful of times. V and J are TRBV4-1 and TRBJ1-4, with D uncertain. The CDR3 is 14 amino acids. Germline V gene data show CDR1 as MGHRA and CDR2 as YSYEKL. Trimming shortened V by 3 bases and J by 5 bases, and 10 bases separated the two germline ends. The CDR3 DNA is TGCGCCAGCAGCCAGTACAGTAGAAATGAAAAACTGTTTTTT. It yields the protein CASSQYSRNEKLFF.

V is TRBV27 and J is TRBJ2-4; a weak D match, TRBD2 (6 bases). V was trimmed by 5 bases and J by 3 bases, leaving 23 bases between them. This CDR3 comprises 18 residues. The germline V gene encodes CDR1 MNHEY and CDR2 SMNVEV (reference sequence). Written as DNA, the CDR3 is TGTGCCAGCAGTCCCCAAGCGAGGGTAGCGGCCGTCAAAAACATTCAGTACTTC. Translating gives CASSPQARVAAVKNIQYF.

J is TRBJ2-4 and V is TRBV6-2 or TRBV6-3; 9 positions match TRBD1. TRBJ2-7 matches the DNA end more closely, so the J call is doubtful. This CDR3 region has 19 residues. Germline values: CDR1 MNHEY, CDR2 SVGEGT. In DNA form, the CDR3 reads TGTGCCAGCAGTTACCTGACAGGGGGATTGGGTGCAAGGTCCTACGAGCAGTACTTC. Translated: CASSYLTGGLGARSYEQYF.

CDR3 loop: CASSPGVRVGETQYF. For the CDR3, the DNA is TGTGCCAGCAGCCCCGGGGTCAGGGTGGGTGAGACCCAGTACTTC. The chain combines TRBV27 with TRBJ2-5; possibly TRBD1 or TRBD2 for D (5 bases each). The CDR3 sequence is 15 residues long. Trimming shortened V by 6 bases and J by 5 bases, and 19 bases separated the two germline ends. CDR1 and CDR2 (germline): MNHEY, SMNVEV (reference sequence).

The chain links TRBV10-3 to TRBJ2-7; D may be TRBD1 (6 bases). With 3 bases removed from V and 5 bases from J, the gap between germline ends came to 14 bases. The CDR3 consists of 14 residues. Germline lookup yields CDR1 ENHRY and CDR2 SYGVKD. The CDR3 reads CAISDPRDKDEQYF. In nucleotides, the CDR3 is TGTGCCATCAGTGACCCCCGGGACAAAGACGAGCAGTACTTC.

The CDR3 region has the DNA TGTGCCAGCAGCGACCGACAGGGGGTAGTACAGACTGAAGCTTTCTTT. Translated: CASSDRQGVVQTEAFF. The chain links TRBV11-1 to TRBJ1-1; 9 positions agree with TRBD1. V lost 5 bases, J lost 5 bases, and 12 bases stayed unmatched. Germline V CDR1 and CDR2: SGHAT, FQDESV (reference sequence). The CDR3 runs to 16 residues.

This clonotype showed up just a few times. The chain joins TRBV7-2 to TRBJ2-5; 7 nucleotides match TRBD2. The junction had 5 bases not matched to a gene; V was cut back by 4 bases and J by 3 bases. This CDR3 contains 14 residues. Germline V gene data show CDR1 as SGHTA and CDR2 as FQGNSA. In nucleotides, the CDR3 is TGTGCCAGCAGCTCCAGGCTAGCGGAAGAGACCCAGTACTTC. This encodes CASSSRLAEETQYF.

This rearrangement joins TRBV5-1 to TRBJ2-1, with TRBD2 matching 8 bases. V lost 5 bases and J lost 9; bases outside the gene matches: 10. The CDR3 has 14 residues. Germline V gives CDR1 SGHRS, CDR2 YFSETQ. CDR3 residues: CASSFGTREGEQFF. CDR3 bases: TGCGCCAGCAGTTTCGGGACTAGGGAGGGTGAGCAGTTCTTC.

In regard to this clonotype: The junction departs from the called germline gene at one end, perhaps through a read error. The genes are TRBV28 and TRBJ1-2; 7 bases match TRBD1. The CDR3 length is 12 residues. Per the germline V gene, CDR1 is MDHEN and CDR2 is SYDVKM. This CDR3 reads CASRTGNYGHTF. The CDR3 DNA is TGTGCCAGCAGGACAGGGAACTATGGCCACACCTTC.

As for this clonotype: One junction end does not reproduce the germline sequence, and a read error may be involved. V and J are TRBV11-3 and TRBJ1-1, with D unresolved. This CDR3 has 15 amino acids. CDR1 and CDR2 from the germline V gene are SGHNT and YENEEA. CDR3 amino acids: CASSPGLQENTEAVF. CDR3 in DNA: TGTGCCAGCAGCCCCGGGCTCCAGGAGAACACTGAAGCTGTCTTT.

The J gene is TRBJ1-4, the V gene TRBV28, with a weak D call TRBD1 (5 bases). V lost 10 bases to trimming and J lost 8 bases, with 17 bases between them. The germline V gene has CDR1 MDHEN and CDR2 SYDVKM. The CDR3 is 13 amino acids. The CDR3 here is CATRDPRREKLFF. The CDR3 DNA follows: TGTGCCACCCGGGACCCACGAAGGGAAAAACTGTTTTTT.

CDR3 protein: CASSPSRLAGGNTDTQYF. The CDR3 DNA reads TGTGCCAGCAGCCCATCCAGACTAGCGGGGGGGAACACAGATACGCAGTATTTT. The chain joins TRBV4-2 to TRBJ2-3, with TRBD2 identical over 14 bases. V shed 4 bases and J 2 bases; nucleotides not matched to a gene: 8. The CDR3 has 18 amino acids. Per the germline V gene, CDR1 is LGHNA and CDR2 is YNFKEQ.

This chain connects TRBV7-2 to TRBJ2-4; D uncertain. The end of the DNA is better explained by TRBJ2-7, so the J call may be wrong. The CDR3 totals 13 residues. Germline CDR1 reads SGHTA; CDR2 reads FQGNSA. CDR3 nucleotides: TGTGCCAGCAACTACCCAGGACCGTGCGAGCAGTACTTC. This gives the protein CASNYPGPCEQYF.

This chain connects TRBV20-1 to TRBJ2-1; 10 bases align to TRBD2. V was clipped by 6 bases and J by 14 bases; unmatched bases: 16. CDR1 and CDR2 (germline): DFQATT, SNEGSKA (reference sequence). This CDR3 has 14 amino acids. The chain's CDR3 is CSAVAPTGTSDKFF. The CDR3, as DNA: TGCAGTGCCGTAGCTCCTACCGGGACTAGCGATAAGTTCTTC.

The chain combines TRBV7-2 with TRBJ1-2, with TRBD1 as a possible D gene (5 bases). The V end lost 4 bases, the J end lost 4 bases, and 22 bases lay between the germline ends. The CDR3 runs 17 residues. Germline V gene lookup returns CDR1 SGHTA and CDR2 FQGNSA. CDR3 residues: CASSSFYQGPAVYGYTF. CDR3 DNA sequence: TGTGCCAGCAGCTCCTTTTATCAGGGACCGGCGGTCTATGGCTACACCTTC.

This clonotype was seen ten or more times. The V and J genes are TRBV7-2 and TRBJ2-3; unclear D gene. This CDR3 contains 14 residues. Germline CDR1 reads SGHTA; CDR2 reads FQGNSA. V was trimmed by 6 bases and J by 2 bases, leaving 12 bases between them. Here the CDR3 reads CASSLSGYTDTQYF. DNA for the CDR3: TGTGCCAGCAGTTTATCAGGCTACACAGATACGCAGTATTTT.

The rearrangement joins TRBV28 to TRBJ2-5; D ambiguous. Trimming removed 8 bases from V and 2 bases from J, with 12 bases in between. Germline V lookup: CDR1 MDHEN, CDR2 SYDVKM. This CDR3 comprises 13 residues. The CDR3 here is CASRGGVQETQYF. The CDR3 DNA reads as TGTGCCAGCCGAGGTGGAGTTCAAGAGACCCAGTACTTC.